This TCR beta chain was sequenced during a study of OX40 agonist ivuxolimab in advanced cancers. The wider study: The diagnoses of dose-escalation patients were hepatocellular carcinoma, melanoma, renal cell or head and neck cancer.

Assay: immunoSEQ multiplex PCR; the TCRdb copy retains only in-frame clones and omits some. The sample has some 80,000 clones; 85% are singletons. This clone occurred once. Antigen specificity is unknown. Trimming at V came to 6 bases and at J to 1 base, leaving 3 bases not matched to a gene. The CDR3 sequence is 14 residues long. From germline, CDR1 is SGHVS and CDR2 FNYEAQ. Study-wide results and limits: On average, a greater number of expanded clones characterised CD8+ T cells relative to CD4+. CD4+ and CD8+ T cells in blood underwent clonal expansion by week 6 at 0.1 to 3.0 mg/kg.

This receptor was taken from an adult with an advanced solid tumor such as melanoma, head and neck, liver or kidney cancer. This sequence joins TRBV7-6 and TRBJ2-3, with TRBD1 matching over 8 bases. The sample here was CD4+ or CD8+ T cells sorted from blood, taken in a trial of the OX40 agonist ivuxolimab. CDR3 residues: CASSSGQGTDTQYF. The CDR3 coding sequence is TGTGCCAGCAGTTCGGGACAGGGCACAGATACGCAGTATTTT.